These T cell receptor beta chains were read from a single sample in a study of Ad26.COV2.S vaccination and SARS-CoV-2 variants. The method was immunoSEQ multiplex PCR; TCRdb's version includes in-frame clones alone and lacks a portion of them. The sample has about 350,000 clones, 92% seen once. Specimen: peripheral blood, collected after recovery from COVID-19. These receptors came from a human donor who had recovered from COVID-19. CDR3s include the opening cysteine and the closing phenylalanine or tryptophan. D genes are given only for firm matches. Clone sizes are given selectively: once, few, many, or a class where the clone is expanded.

TRBJ1-2	-	TRBD1	TRBV4-1	15	TGCGCCAGCAGCCAACAAGGACAGGGGGCGGGTGGCTACACCTTC	CASSQQGQGAGGYTF
TRBJ1-2	-	-	TRBV6-5	15	TGTGCCAGCAGTTACTCGACACAGAGAAGCTATGGCTACACCTTC	CASSYSTQRSYGYTF
TRBJ2-7	-	-	TRBV13	12	TGTGCCAGCAGCCTGGGACGCTCCGAGCAGTACTTC	CASSLGRSEQYF
TRBJ2-1	-	TRBD2	TRBV5-1	16	TGCGCCAGCAGCCCTGCCGTTTTGGCGGGGGTCAATGAGCAGTTCTTC	CASSPAVLAGVNEQFF
TRBJ1-2	-	-	TRBV7-3	11	TGTGCCAGCAGCGGGGGGTCTGGCTACACCTTC	CASSGGSGYTF
TRBJ2-3	-	-	TRBV6-5	13	TGTGCCAGCAGTCCGGAGGGGTTGGATACGCAGTATTTT	CASSPEGLDTQYF
TRBJ2-2	-	-	TRBV19	11	TGTGCCAGTAGTGGCTCCGGGGAGCTGTTTTTT	CASSGSGELFF
TRBJ1-1	-	-	TRBV19	14	TGTGCCAGTAGTAAACGGGGAAGGGACACTGAAGCTTTCTTT	CASSKRGRDTEAFF
TRBJ2-1	-	TRBD2	TRBV19	15	TGTGCCAGTAGCTCCGGAGTAGCGGGGGGGAATGAGCAGTTCTTC	CASSSGVAGGNEQFF
TRBJ1-1	-	-	TRBV4-1	16	TGCGCCAGCAGCCATCTCTCTACGACAGTTTCGACTGAAGCTTTCTTT	CASSHLSTTVSTEAFF
TRBJ2-1	-	TRBD1	TRBV11-2	17	TGTGCCAGCAGCTTAGATCGGCGGGACAGGGAAATTGGTGAGCAGTTCTTC	CASSLDRRDREIGEQFF
TRBJ1-2	-	TRBD1	TRBV2	14	TGTGCCAGCAGTGACGGACAGGGAGACGAGGGCTACACCTTC	CASSDGQGDEGYTF
TRBJ1-2	-	-	TRBV5-5	14	TGTGCCAGCAGCCCGAAGCGAGGGAACTATGGCTACACCTTC	CASSPKRGNYGYTF
TRBJ1-2	once	-	TRBV7-3	13	TGTGCCAGCAGCCGTGACAGAAACTATGGCTACACCTTC	CASSRDRNYGYTF
TRBJ2-2	-	-	TRBV5-1	15	TGCGCCAGCAGCTTAACCCAGGTGCGCACCGGGGAGCTGTTTTTT	CASSLTQVRTGELFF
TRBJ2-3	once	-	TRBV27	15	TGTGCCAGCAGTTGGAGGTTTGAGGGTACAGATACGCAGTATTTT	CASSWRFEGTDTQYF
TRBJ2-7	-	TRBD1	TRBV5-1	16	TGCGCCAGCAGCTTGGCTCCGGGACAGATTTACTACGAGCAGTACTTC	CASSLAPGQIYYEQYF
TRBJ2-5	-	-	TRBV18	12	TGTGCCAGCTCACCAGGGGGAGAGACCCAGTACTTC	CASSPGGETQYF
TRBJ1-2	-	TRBD1	TRBV27	14	TGTGCCAGCAGTTCGCTCCTCGACAGGGCAGGCTACACCTTC	CASSSLLDRAGYTF
TRBJ1-2	once	-	TRBV7-2	15	TGTGCCAGCAGCAGCCTCGGGAGGGGCGCCTATGGCTACACCTTC	CASSSLGRGAYGYTF
TRBJ1-2	-	-	TRBV5-1	13	TGCGCCAGCAGCTTGGTTAAGGGGTATGGCTACACCTTC	CASSLVKGYGYTF
TRBJ1-3	-	-	TRBV7-9	17	TGTGCCAGCAGCTTACGAAGAAGGGCGTACTCTGGAAACACCATATATTTT	CASSLRRRAYSGNTIYF
TRBJ2-7	-	TRBD1	TRBV27	15	TGTGCCAGCAGAGGAGGCGGGACAGGGGAGTACGAGCAGTACTTC	CASRGGGTGEYEQYF
TRBJ1-1	-	-	TRBV4-1	14	TGCGCCAGCAGCCATAAATCGCGTGGCACTGAAGCTTTCTTT	CASSHKSRGTEAFF
TRBJ2-3	-	TRBD1	TRBV2	14	TGTGCCAGCATGGGGACAGTTTGGGGAGATACGCAGTATTTT	CASMGTVWGDTQYF
TRBJ1-4	-	-	TRBV4-3	15	TGCGCCAGCAGCCATGGGGCGGGGATGGGTGAAAAACTGTTTTTT	CASSHGAGMGEKLFF
TRBJ1-4	-	-	TRBV6-5	15	TGTGCCAGCAGGCGCGGGGCCGATAATGGCAGAAAACTGTTTTTT	CASRRGADNGRKLFF
TRBJ1-5	-	-	TRBV9	14	TGTGCCAGCAGCTCAGGTCATCCCAATCAGCCCCAGCATTTT	CASSSGHPNQPQHF
TRBJ2-1	-	-	TRBV19	11	TGTGCCAGTAGTGTAGCCAGTGAGCAGTTCTTC	CASSVASEQFF
TRBJ2-5	-	-	TRBV4-1	15	TGCGCCAGCAGCCTGTTAGCGGATTCAAATGGGGGCCAGTACTTC	CASSLLADSNGGQYF
TRBJ1-6	-	TRBD1	TRBV2	14	TGTGCCAGCAGGGATTGGACAGGGGGTTCACCCCTCCACTTT	CASRDWTGGSPLHF
TRBJ1-1	-	-	TRBV9	13	TGTGCCAGCAGCCCCGAACGTGGGCTAAAAGCTTTCTTT	CASSPERGLKAFF
TRBJ1-5	-	-	TRBV18	15	TGTGCCAGCTCACCACCGGGGACGGTTAATCAGCCCCAGCATTTT	CASSPPGTVNQPQHF
TRBJ2-2	-	-	TRBV5-6	15	TGTGCCAGCAGCTTTGAGCTGGGCGGGGTCGGGGAGCTGTTTTTT	CASSFELGGVGELFF
TRBJ1-4	-	-	TRBV9	18	TGTGCCAGCAGCGTAGGTCAGGGCCGGGGGCTTAGTAATGAAAAACTGTTTTTT	CASSVGQGRGLSNEKLFF
TRBJ2-7	-	-	TRBV7-2	13	TGTGCCAGCAGCGGCAGGGCAGTCAAAGAGCAGTACTTC	CASSGRAVKEQYF
TRBJ2-1	-	TRBD2	TRBV24-1	13	TGTGCCACCAGTGACGGGGGGGTCGATGAGCAGTTCTTC	CATSDGGVDEQFF
TRBJ1-2	-	TRBD1	TRBV4-1	15	TGCGCCAGCAGCCCAGATCAGGGGGGGTGGTATGGCTACACCTTC	CASSPDQGGWYGYTF
TRBJ2-5	once	-	TRBV11-2	14	TGTGCCAGCAGCTTAGTGCGTCAACTAGAGACCCAGTACTTC	CASSLVRQLETQYF
TRBJ2-3	-	TRBD1	TRBV18	14	TGTGCCAGCTCACCACCGGACAGGGCAGATACGCAGTATTTT	CASSPPDRADTQYF
TRBJ2-3	-	-	TRBV9	17	TGTGCCAGCAGCCTGCCAAAAGATAATCCTAGCACAGATACGCAGTATTTT	CASSLPKDNPSTDTQYF
TRBJ2-5	-	TRBD1	TRBV10-3	15	TGTGCCATCAGTGATACACAGGGGACCCAAGAGACCCAGTACTTC	CAISDTQGTQETQYF
TRBJ2-7	-	-	TRBV7-3	13	TGTGCCAGCAGCTTATTCGGCAGCTACGAGCAGTACTTC	CASSLFGSYEQYF
TRBJ1-5	-	-	TRBV7-9	13	TGTGCCATTACGGACGGGGGCAATCAGCCCCAGCATTTT	CAITDGGNQPQHF
TRBJ2-7	-	-	TRBV3-1/TRBV3-2	14	TGTGCCAGCAGCCAAGACTATCGGAACTACGAGCAGTACTTC	CASSQDYRNYEQYF
TRBJ2-5	few	TRBD2	TRBV7-2	16	TGTGCCAGCAGCTTGTCCGGGGGGGCCTCGAGAGAGACCCAGTACTTC	CASSLSGGASRETQYF
TRBJ2-4	-	-	TRBV4-1	15	TGCGCCAGCAGCCAAGAAGGAGACGAGTTAAACATTCAGTACTTC	CASSQEGDELNIQYF
TRBJ2-2	-	-	TRBV19	14	TGTGCCAGTAGGGGAACGGAGACCACCGGGGAGCTGTTTTTT	CASRGTETTGELFF
TRBJ1-3	-	TRBD1	TRBV2	14	TGTGCCAGCAGTATCGAACAGGGGGAAAACACCATATATTTT	CASSIEQGENTIYF
TRBJ2-2	-	TRBD2	TRBV10-1	17	TGCGCCAGCGGGTGGACTAGCGGGGGGTCGAACACCGGGGAGCTGTTTTTT	CASGWTSGGSNTGELFF
TRBJ1-6	-	-	TRBV10-3	14	TGTGCCATCAGTGTAGCGGAGAATAATTCACCCCTCCACTTT	CAISVAENNSPLHF
TRBJ1-2	-	TRBD1	TRBV27	15	TGTGCCAGCAGTTTAAGCCCGACAGGGTCTAATGGCTACACCTTC	CASSLSPTGSNGYTF
TRBJ1-4	-	TRBD1	TRBV27	14	TGTGCCAGCAGTTTTTACAGGGGCGGTGAAAAACTGTTTTTT	CASSFYRGGEKLFF
TRBJ2-5	-	-	TRBV11-2	11	TGTGCCAGCAGCTTAGGAGGGAAGGGCCACTTC	CASSLGGKGHF